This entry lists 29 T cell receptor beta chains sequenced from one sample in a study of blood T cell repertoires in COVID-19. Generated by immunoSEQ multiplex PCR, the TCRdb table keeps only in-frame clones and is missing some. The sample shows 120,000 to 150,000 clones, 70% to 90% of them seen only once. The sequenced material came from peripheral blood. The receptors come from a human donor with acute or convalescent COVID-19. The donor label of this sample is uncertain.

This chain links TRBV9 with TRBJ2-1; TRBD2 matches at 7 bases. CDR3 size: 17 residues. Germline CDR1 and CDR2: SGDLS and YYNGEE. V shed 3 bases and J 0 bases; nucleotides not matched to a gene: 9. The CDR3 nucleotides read TGTGCCAGCAGCGCTGCTGACGGGGGGATCTCCTACAATGAGCAGTTCTTC. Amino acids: CASSAADGGISYNEQFF.

Written as DNA, the CDR3 is TGCGCCAGCAGATCCGGGACAGAAACTGATGGCTACACCTTC. This encodes CASRSGTETDGYTF. V and J are TRBV5-1 and TRBJ1-2; 7 positions match TRBD1. This CDR3 region has 14 residues. V lost 5 bases to trimming and J lost 6 bases; unmatched junction nucleotides: 10. Looked up from germline, CDR1 is SGHRS and CDR2 is YFSETQ.

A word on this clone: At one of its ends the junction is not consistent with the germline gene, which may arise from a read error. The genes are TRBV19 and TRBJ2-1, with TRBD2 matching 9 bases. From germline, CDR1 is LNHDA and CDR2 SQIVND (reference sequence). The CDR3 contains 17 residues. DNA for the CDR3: TGTGCCAGTAGTATATCCCTGACTAGCGGATATTACACTGAGCAGTTCTTC. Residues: CASSISLTSGYYTEQFF.

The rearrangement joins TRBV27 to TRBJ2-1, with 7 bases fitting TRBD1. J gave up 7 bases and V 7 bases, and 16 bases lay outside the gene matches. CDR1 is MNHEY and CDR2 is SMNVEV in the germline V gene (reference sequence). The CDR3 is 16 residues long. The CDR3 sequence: CASIDHPGQGDNEQFF. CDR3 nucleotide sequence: TGTGCCAGCATCGACCACCCGGGGCAGGGGGATAATGAGCAGTTCTTC.

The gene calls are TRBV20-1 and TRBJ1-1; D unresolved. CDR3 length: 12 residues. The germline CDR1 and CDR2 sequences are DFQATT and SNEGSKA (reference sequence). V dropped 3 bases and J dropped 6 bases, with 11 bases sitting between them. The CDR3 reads CSASSGVAEAFF. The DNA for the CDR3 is TGCAGTGCTAGTAGCGGGGTAGCTGAAGCTTTCTTT.

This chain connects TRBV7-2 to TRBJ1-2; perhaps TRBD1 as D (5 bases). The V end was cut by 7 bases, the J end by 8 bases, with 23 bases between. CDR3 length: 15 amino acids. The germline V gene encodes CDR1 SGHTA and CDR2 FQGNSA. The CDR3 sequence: CASTLSGLSGGGYTF. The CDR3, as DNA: TGTGCCAGCACCCTTTCAGGACTGAGCGGGGGGGGCTACACCTTC.

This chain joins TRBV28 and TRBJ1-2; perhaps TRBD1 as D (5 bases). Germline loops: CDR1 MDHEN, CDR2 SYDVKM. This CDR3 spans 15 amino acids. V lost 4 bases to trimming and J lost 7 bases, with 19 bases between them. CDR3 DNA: TGTGCCAGCAGTTCTTGGATCTCTAGGGGAGGTGGCTACACCTTC. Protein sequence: CASSSWISRGGGYTF.

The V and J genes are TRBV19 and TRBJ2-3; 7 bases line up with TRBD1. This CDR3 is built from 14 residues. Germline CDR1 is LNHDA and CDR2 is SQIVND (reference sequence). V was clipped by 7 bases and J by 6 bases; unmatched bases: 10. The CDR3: CASTYGDSGDTQYF. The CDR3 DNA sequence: TGTGCCAGTACCTATGGGGACAGTGGGGATACGCAGTATTTT.

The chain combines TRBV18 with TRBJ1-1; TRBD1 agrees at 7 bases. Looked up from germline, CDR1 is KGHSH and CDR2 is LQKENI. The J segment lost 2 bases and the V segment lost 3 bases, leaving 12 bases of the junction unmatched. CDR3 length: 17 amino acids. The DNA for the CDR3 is TGTGCCAGCTCACCGACAGGGTACGTGGGGGGAAACACTGAAGCTTTCTTT. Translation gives CASSPTGYVGGNTEAFF.

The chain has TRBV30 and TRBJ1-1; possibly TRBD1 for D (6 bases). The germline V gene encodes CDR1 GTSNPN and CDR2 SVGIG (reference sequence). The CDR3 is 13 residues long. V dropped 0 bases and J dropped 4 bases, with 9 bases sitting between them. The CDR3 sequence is CAWSVQGRTEAFF. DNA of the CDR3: TGTGCCTGGAGTGTACAGGGACGCACTGAAGCTTTCTTT.

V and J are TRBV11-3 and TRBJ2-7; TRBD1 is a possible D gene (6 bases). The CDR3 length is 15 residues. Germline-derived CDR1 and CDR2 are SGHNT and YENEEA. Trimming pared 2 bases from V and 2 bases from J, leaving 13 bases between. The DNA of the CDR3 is TGTGCCAGCAGCTTATCGTCCGGGACAACCTACGAGCAGTACTTC. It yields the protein CASSLSSGTTYEQYF.

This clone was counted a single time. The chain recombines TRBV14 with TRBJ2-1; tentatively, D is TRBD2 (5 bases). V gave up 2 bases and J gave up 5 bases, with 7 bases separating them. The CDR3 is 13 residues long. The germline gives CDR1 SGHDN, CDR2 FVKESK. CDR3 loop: CASSQRTHNEQFF. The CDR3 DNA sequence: TGTGCCAGCAGCCAACGGACTCACAATGAGCAGTTCTTC. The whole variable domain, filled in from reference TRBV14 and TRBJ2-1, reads EAGVTQFPSHSVIEKGQTVTLRCDPISGHDNLYWYRRVMGKEIKFLLHFVKESKQDESGMPNNRFLAERTGGTYSTLKVQPAELEDSGVYFCASSQRTHNEQFFGPGTRLTVL.

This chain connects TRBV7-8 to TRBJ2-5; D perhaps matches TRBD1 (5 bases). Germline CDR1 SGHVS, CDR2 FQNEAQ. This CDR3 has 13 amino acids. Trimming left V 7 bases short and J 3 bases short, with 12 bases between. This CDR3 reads CASTLTTEETQYF. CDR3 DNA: TGTGCCAGCACCTTGACGACAGAAGAGACCCAGTACTTC.

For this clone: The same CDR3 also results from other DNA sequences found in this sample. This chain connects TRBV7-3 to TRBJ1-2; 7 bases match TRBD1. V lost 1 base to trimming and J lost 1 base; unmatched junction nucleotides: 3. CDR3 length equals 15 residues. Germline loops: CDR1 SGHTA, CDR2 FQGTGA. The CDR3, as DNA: TGTGCCAGCAGCTTAAGGGGGGACAGTAACTATGGCTACACCTTC. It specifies CASSLRGDSNYGYTF.

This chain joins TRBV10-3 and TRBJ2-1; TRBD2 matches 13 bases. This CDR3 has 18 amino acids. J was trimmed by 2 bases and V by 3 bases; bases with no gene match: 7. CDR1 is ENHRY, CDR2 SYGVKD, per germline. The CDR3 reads CAISDTSGGARAYNEQFF. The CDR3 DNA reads TGTGCCATCAGTGACACTAGCGGGGGGGCCAGGGCCTACAATGAGCAGTTCTTC.

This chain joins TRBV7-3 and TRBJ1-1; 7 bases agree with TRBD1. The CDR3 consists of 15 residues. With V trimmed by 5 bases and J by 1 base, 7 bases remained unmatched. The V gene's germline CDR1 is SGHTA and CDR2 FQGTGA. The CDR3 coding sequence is TGTGCCAGCAGCCGTTCCGGGACAGAGAACACTGAAGCTTTCTTT. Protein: CASSRSGTENTEAFF.

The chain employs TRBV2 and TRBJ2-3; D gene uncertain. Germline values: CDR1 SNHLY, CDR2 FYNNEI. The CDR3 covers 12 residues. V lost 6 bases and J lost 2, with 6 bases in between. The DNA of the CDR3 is TGTGCCAGCAGACAGCTCACAGATACGCAGTATTTT. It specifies CASRQLTDTQYF.

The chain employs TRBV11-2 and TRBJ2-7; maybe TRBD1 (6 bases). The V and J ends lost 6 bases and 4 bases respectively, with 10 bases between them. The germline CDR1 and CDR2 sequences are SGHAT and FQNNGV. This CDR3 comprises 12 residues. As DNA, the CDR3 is TGTGCCAGCAGGCGGACAGAGTACGAGCAGTACTTC. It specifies CASRRTEYEQYF.

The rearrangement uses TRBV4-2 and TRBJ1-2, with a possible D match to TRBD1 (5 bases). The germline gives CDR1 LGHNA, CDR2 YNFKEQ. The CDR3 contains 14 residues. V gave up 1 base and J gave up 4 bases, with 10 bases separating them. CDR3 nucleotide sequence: TGTGCCAGCAGCCAAGCACGGGGGGGCTATGGCTACACCTTC. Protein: CASSQARGGYGYTF.

The CDR3 loop reads CASSLGGRVANEQFF. The CDR3, as DNA: TGTGCCAGCAGCTTAGGCGGGAGGGTTGCGAATGAGCAGTTCTTC. This chain links TRBV7-2 with TRBJ2-1; TRBD2 matches at 9 bases. V was pared by 1 base and J by 7 bases, with 5 bases of the junction left unmatched. This CDR3 has 15 residues. Germline assignment: CDR1 SGHTA and CDR2 FQGNSA.

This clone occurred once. The DNA for the CDR3 is TGCGCCAGCAGCCCTGGGGGGACTGGTGGCTACACCTTC. Translating gives CASSPGGTGGYTF. The genes are TRBV5-1 and TRBJ1-2; possibly TRBD1 for D (5 bases). With 4 bases removed from V and 7 bases from J, the gap between germline ends came to 14 bases. The CDR3 has 13 amino acids. Germline loops: CDR1 SGHRS, CDR2 YFSETQ.

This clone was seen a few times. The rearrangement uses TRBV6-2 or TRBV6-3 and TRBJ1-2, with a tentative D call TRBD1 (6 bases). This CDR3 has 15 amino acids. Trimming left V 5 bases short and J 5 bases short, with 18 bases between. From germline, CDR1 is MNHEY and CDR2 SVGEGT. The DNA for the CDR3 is TGTGCCAGCAGTCGGAGCAGGGGCAGTCAATATGGCTACACCTTC. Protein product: CASSRSRGSQYGYTF.

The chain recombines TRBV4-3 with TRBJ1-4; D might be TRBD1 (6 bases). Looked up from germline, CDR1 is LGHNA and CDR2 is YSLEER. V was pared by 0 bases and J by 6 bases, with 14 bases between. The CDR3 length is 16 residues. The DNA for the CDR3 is TGCGCCAGCAGCCAAGAACAGGGACGGCCGGATGAAAAACTGTTTTTT. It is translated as CASSQEQGRPDEKLFF.

The CDR3 here is CASQVANYGYTF. The CDR3 DNA reads TGTGCCAGTCAGGTCGCTAACTATGGCTACACCTTC. This rearrangement joins TRBV19 to TRBJ1-2; D is unclear. Germline V gives CDR1 LNHDA, CDR2 SQIVND (reference sequence). The CDR3 is 12 amino acids. Trimming left V 8 bases short and J 0 bases short, with 7 bases between.

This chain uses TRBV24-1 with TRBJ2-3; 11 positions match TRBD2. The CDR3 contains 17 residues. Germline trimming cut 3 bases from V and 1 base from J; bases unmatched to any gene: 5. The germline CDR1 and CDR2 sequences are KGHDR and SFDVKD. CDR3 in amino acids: CATSDPGLADGTDTQYF. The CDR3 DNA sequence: TGTGCCACCAGTGATCCGGGACTAGCGGACGGCACAGATACGCAGTATTTT.

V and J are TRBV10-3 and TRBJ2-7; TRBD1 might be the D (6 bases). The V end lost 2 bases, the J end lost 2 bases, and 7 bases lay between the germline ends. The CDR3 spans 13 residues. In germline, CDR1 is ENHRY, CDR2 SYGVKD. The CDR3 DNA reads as TGTGCCATCAGTGAGGAGGGGGCCTACGAGCAGTACGTC. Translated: CAISEEGAYEQYV.

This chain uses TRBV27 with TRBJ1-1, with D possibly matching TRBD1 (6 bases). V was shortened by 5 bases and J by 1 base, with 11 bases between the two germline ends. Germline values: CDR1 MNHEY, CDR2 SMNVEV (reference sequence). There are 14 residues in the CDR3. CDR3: CASSVGGWNTEAFF. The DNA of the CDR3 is TGTGCCAGCAGTGTTGGGGGCTGGAACACTGAAGCTTTCTTT.

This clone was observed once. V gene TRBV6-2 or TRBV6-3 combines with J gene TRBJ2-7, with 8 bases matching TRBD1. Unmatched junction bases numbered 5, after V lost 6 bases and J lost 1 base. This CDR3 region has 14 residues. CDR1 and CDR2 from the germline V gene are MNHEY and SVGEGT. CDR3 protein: CASSWTGSSYEQYF. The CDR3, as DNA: TGTGCCAGCAGCTGGACAGGGTCTTCCTACGAGCAGTACTTC.

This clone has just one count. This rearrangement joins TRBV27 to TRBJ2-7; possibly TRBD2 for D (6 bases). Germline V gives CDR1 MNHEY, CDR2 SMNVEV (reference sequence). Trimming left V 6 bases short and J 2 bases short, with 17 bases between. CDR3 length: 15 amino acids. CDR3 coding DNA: TGTGCCAGCAGCCCTTCCGCGGGATCTCCCTACGAGCAGTACTTC. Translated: CASSPSAGSPYEQYF.